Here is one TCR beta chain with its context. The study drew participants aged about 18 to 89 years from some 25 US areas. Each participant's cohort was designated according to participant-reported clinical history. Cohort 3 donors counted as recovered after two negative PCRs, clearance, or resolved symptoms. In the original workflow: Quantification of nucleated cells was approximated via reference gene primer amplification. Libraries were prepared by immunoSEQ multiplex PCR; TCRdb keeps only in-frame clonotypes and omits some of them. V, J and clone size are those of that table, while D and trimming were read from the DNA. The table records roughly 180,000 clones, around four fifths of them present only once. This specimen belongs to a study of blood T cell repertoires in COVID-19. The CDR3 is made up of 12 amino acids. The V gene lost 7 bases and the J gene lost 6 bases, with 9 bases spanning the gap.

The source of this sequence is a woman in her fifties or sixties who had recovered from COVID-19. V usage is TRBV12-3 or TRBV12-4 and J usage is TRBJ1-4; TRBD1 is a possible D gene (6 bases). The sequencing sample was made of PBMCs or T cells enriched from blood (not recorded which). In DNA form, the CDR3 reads TGTGCCAGCAAGGGGGTTGATGAAAAACTGTTTTTT. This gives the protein CASKGVDEKLFF.